The 24 T cell receptor beta chains below come from one sample, sequenced in a study of CD8+CD57+ T cells in acquired aplastic anemia. Genomic DNA templated the TCR beta VDJ and CDR3 profiling. One entry per CDR3 protein, called by TCRdb with MiXCR from the reads. The sample yields about 200,000 distinct CDR3 sequences, around 49% seen once. Only patients with CD8+CD57+ cell expansion on flow cytometry were chosen for sequencing. Sequences were obtained from sorted CD4+, CD8+, or CD8+CD57+ T cells (not recorded which) from PBMCs. These receptors all stem from a human donor with aplastic anemia.

Here the CDR3 reads CASSLEAGKTHTQYF. In DNA, the CDR3 is TGTGCCAGCAGCTTAGAGGCAGGGAAGACCCATACGCAGTATTTT. The chain employs TRBV7-2 and TRBJ2-3, with D perhaps matching TRBD1 (5 bases). The germline V gene encodes CDR1 SGHTA and CDR2 FQGNSA. Trimming took 1 base from V and 7 from J, leaving 15 bases between them. The CDR3 is made up of 15 amino acids.

Points on this clonotype: The conserved phenylalanine or tryptophan is not found at the CDR3 terminus, so this likely reflects a read error. It is unclear where the CDR3 begins or ends on the DNA, so no DNA is shown, and the CDR3 is as TCRdb lists it. The chain recombines TRBV24-1 with TRBJ2-6. From germline, CDR1 is KGHDR and CDR2 SFDVKD. The CDR3 spans 8 residues, counting both ends. CDR3: CATSDPSS.

The rearrangement uses TRBV29-1 and TRBJ2-5; D may be TRBD1 or TRBD2 (6 bases each). The CDR3 loop spans 14 amino acids. CDR1 and CDR2 from the germline V gene are SQVTM and ANQGSEA. The V end lost 8 bases, the J end lost 5 bases, and 21 bases lay between the germline ends. The DNA of the CDR3 is TGCAGCCAAGATCCTTGGGGGGCCGAGGAGACCCAGTACTTC. This codes for CSQDPWGAEETQYF.

This clonotype appeared a single time. The chain is built from TRBV2 and TRBJ1-4, with TRBD1 as a possible D gene (5 bases). Per germline, CDR1 SNHLY and CDR2 FYNNEI. Trimming removed 5 bases from V and 8 bases from J, with 15 bases in between. The CDR3 sequence is 14 residues long. DNA of the CDR3: TGTGCCAGCAGTCGATCGGGACTCCCGGAAAAACTGTTTTTT. The encoded protein is CASSRSGLPEKLFF.

This clonotype came up once. V gene TRBV20-1 combines with J gene TRBJ1-1, with a tentative D call TRBD1 (6 bases). Trimming stripped 0 bases from V and 8 bases from J, with 13 bases between. CDR3 length: 13 amino acids. From germline, CDR1 is DFQATT and CDR2 SNEGSKA (reference sequence). The CDR3 DNA is TGCAGTGCTAGAGACAGGGGCTCCCGCGAAGCTTTCTTT. As protein: CSARDRGSREAFF.

In the case of this clonotype: This may arise from a read error, as a much more abundant clone is one base away. The CDR3 end shows no conserved phenylalanine or tryptophan, and so a read error is likely. The chain employs TRBV7-3 and TRBJ2-3; possible D gene TRBD2, 7 bases. The CDR3 has 16 residues. The V end was cut by 1 base, the J end by 6 bases, with 17 bases between. Germline loops: CDR1 SGHTA, CDR2 FQGTGA. CDR3 protein: CASSLNLGGGGDTQYS. The DNA for the CDR3 is TGTGCCAGCAGCTTAAATTTGGGGGGCGGGGGTGATACGCAGTATTCT.

This clonotype was seen many times. The J gene is TRBJ2-1, the V gene TRBV20-1; either TRBD1 or TRBD2 may supply D (5 bases each). Looked up from germline, CDR1 is DFQATT and CDR2 is SNEGSKA (reference sequence). The CDR3 totals 14 residues. V gave up 0 bases and J gave up 4 bases, with 10 bases separating them. Here the CDR3 reads CSARDLGAYNEQFF. The DNA for the CDR3 is TGCAGTGCTAGAGATCTCGGGGCGTACAATGAGCAGTTCTTC.

On this clonotype itself: A much larger clone differs by one base, so this may be a read error. The genes are TRBV11-2 and TRBJ2-2; unclear D gene. Trimming removed 4 bases from V and 10 bases from J, with 7 bases in between. Germline V gene data show CDR1 as SGHAT and CDR2 as FQNNGV. This CDR3 comprises 11 residues. CDR3 in amino acids: CASSSPEELFF. The CDR3 region has the DNA TGTGCCAGCAGCTCCCCCGAGGAGCTGTTTTTT. The full variable domain, its missing parts supplied by reference TRBV11-2 and TRBJ2-2, is EAGVAQSPRYKIIEKRQSVAFWCNPISGHATLYWYQQILGQGPKLLIQFQNNGVVDDSQLPKDRFSAERLKGVDSTLKIQPAKLEDSAVYLCASSSPEELFFGEGSRLTVL.

This clonotype was found many times. This sequence joins TRBV4-2 and TRBJ1-3; D not resolved. Germline-derived CDR1 and CDR2 are LGHNA and YNFKEQ. V was trimmed by 2 bases and J by 1 base, leaving 6 bases between them. The CDR3 consists of 14 residues. This CDR3 is CASSQTRSGNTIYF. The CDR3 DNA follows: TGTGCCAGCAGCCAAACCAGGTCTGGAAACACCATATATTTT.

The chain carries TRBV28 and TRBJ1-1; D is perhaps TRBD1 (6 bases). The CDR3 runs to 14 residues. Germline CDR1 is MDHEN and CDR2 is SYDVKM. Trimming took 4 bases from V and 3 from J, leaving 12 bases between them. The CDR3 coding sequence is TGTGCCAGCAGTTCTCAGGGGTTGGACACTGAAGCTTTCTTT. Translation: CASSSQGLDTEAFF.

This clonotype came up many times. The chain recombines TRBV6-6 with TRBJ1-6; D perhaps matches TRBD1 (5 bases). The V end was cut by 7 bases, the J end by 7 bases, with 17 bases between. The CDR3 consists of 15 residues. CDR1 and CDR2 (germline): MNHNY, SVGAGI (reference sequence). The CDR3 DNA reads as TGTGCCAGCAACCACGGGACGGAAGGAAATTCACCCCTCCACTTT. This codes for CASNHGTEGNSPLHF.

The chain recombines TRBV24-1 with TRBJ2-2; 9 bases match TRBD1. Looked up from germline, CDR1 is KGHDR and CDR2 is SFDVKD. After removal of 4 bases from V and 2 bases from J, the junction contained 10 bases not matched to a gene. This CDR3 spans 18 amino acids. CDR3 coding DNA: TGTGCCACCAGTGAACCCCCCGGGGACAGGGCAAACACCGGGGAGCTGTTTTTT. Its protein product is CATSEPPGDRANTGELFF.

This clonotype was detected many times. The chain uses TRBV10-3 and TRBJ1-2; 7 nucleotides agree with TRBD1. The trim removed 6 bases at V and 7 bases at J, leaving 8 bases unmatched. Per germline, CDR1 ENHRY and CDR2 SYGVKD. CDR3 length: 13 residues. CDR3 nucleotide sequence: TGTGCCATCAGCAATACAGGGGAGAGTGGCTACACCTTC. Its translation is CAISNTGESGYTF.

This clonotype was observed at least ten times. The CDR3 nucleotides read TGCAGTGCTAGAGAAACAGGGGGATATAATTCACCCCTCCACTTT. It yields the protein CSARETGGYNSPLHF. The chain couples TRBV20-1 to TRBJ1-6, with TRBD1 identical over 8 bases. V lost 0 bases and J lost 4; bases outside the gene matches: 2. Germline lookup yields CDR1 DFQATT and CDR2 SNEGSKA (reference sequence). The CDR3 is 15 residues long.

The table lists this clonotype with many counts. This chain uses TRBV2 with TRBJ1-3; TRBD1 is a possible D gene (6 bases). Germline V gene sequence: CDR1 SNHLY, CDR2 FYNNEI. Trimming stripped 6 bases from V and 3 bases from J, with 12 bases between. CDR3 length: 14 amino acids. CDR3: CASRQGENGNTIYF. The CDR3 coding sequence is TGTGCCAGCAGACAGGGAGAAAATGGAAACACCATATATTTT.

The chain links TRBV4-2 to TRBJ2-5; maybe TRBD1 (5 bases). The CDR3 runs to 15 residues. Per germline, CDR1 LGHNA and CDR2 YNFKEQ. V gave up 0 bases and J gave up 4 bases, with 12 bases separating them. The CDR3 region is CASSQDQGERETQYF. CDR3 bases: TGTGCCAGCAGCCAAGATCAAGGGGAACGAGAGACCCAGTACTTC.

The CDR3 loop reads CASSPDRDYNSPLHF. The CDR3 coding sequence is TGTGCCAGCAGCCCGGACAGGGATTATAATTCACCCCTCCACTTT. V and J are TRBV3-1 and TRBJ1-6; 8 bases are a match to TRBD1. This CDR3 comprises 15 residues. V dropped 4 bases and J dropped 4; count of bases not matched to a gene: 3. The germline gives CDR1 LGHDT, CDR2 YNNKEL (reference sequence).

This clonotype occurred many times. This chain links TRBV2 with TRBJ2-2; either TRBD1 or TRBD2 may supply D (5 bases each). Trimming left V 8 bases short and J 3 bases short, with 10 bases between. The CDR3 contains 13 residues. Germline-derived CDR1 and CDR2 are SNHLY and FYNNEI. Written as DNA, the CDR3 is TGTGCCAGCTCCGGGACCCACACCGGGGAGCTGTTTTTT. This codes for CASSGTHTGELFF.

The rearrangement uses TRBV18 and TRBJ1-6; no firm D call. V was pared by 2 bases and J by 2 bases, with 7 bases between. The CDR3 loop spans 15 amino acids. CDR1 and CDR2 from the germline V gene are KGHSH and LQKENI. The CDR3 region is CASSPDITYNSPLHF. The CDR3 region has the DNA TGTGCCAGCTCACCAGATATCACCTATAATTCACCCCTCCACTTT.

The chain joins TRBV5-1 to TRBJ1-4, with 7 bases aligning to TRBD1. V was pared by 4 bases and J by 3 bases, with 6 bases of the junction left unmatched. CDR1 SGHRS and CDR2 YFSETQ come from the germline V gene. This CDR3 spans 15 amino acids. The CDR3 protein is CASSQYGTANEKLFF. The CDR3 DNA is TGCGCCAGCAGCCAGTACGGGACAGCTAATGAAAAACTGTTTTTT.

This chain uses TRBV7-7 with TRBJ2-2, with 7 bases fitting TRBD1. CDR1 and CDR2 from the germline V gene are SSHAT and FNYEAQ (reference sequence). The CDR3 is made up of 15 amino acids. Unmatched junction bases numbered 8, after V lost 5 bases and J lost 5 bases. The CDR3, as DNA: TGTGCCAGCAGCCAAGACAGGGCATTGACCGGGGAGCTGTTTTTT. It codes for CASSQDRALTGELFF.

The chain combines TRBV2 with TRBJ2-7; 8 nucleotides align to TRBD2. This CDR3 comprises 15 residues. Germline CDR1 SNHLY, CDR2 FYNNEI. V shed 2 bases and J 5 bases; nucleotides not matched to a gene: 8. The CDR3: CASSEFWREEDEQYF. The DNA of the CDR3 is TGTGCCAGCAGTGAATTTTGGCGGGAGGAGGACGAGCAGTACTTC. Looking up the rest from reference TRBV2 and TRBJ2-7 gives the full variable domain: EPEVTQTPSHQVTQMGQEVILRCVPISNHLYFYWYRQILGQKVEFLVSFYNNEISEKSEIFDDQFSVERPDGSNFTLKIRSTKLEDSAMYFCASSEFWREEDEQYFGPGTRLTVT.

At least ten counts were recorded for this clonotype. This rearrangement joins TRBV7-8 to TRBJ2-1; 11 nucleotides align to TRBD2. The CDR3 covers 14 residues. Unmatched junction bases numbered 6, after V lost 2 bases and J lost 12 bases. Germline assignment: CDR1 SGHVS and CDR2 FQNEAQ. The CDR3 protein is CASSLLAGGGGQFF. CDR3 nucleotide sequence: TGTGCCAGCAGCTTATTAGCGGGGGGGGGAGGGCAGTTCTTC.

The chain links TRBV24-1 to TRBJ2-3; TRBD2 is a possible D gene (5 bases). The germline V gene has CDR1 KGHDR and CDR2 SFDVKD. V was pared by 5 bases and J by 8 bases, with 10 bases between. The length of the CDR3 is 12 residues. The CDR3 DNA follows: TGTGCCACCAGTGGGAGTGGAGGTACGCAGTATTTT. It yields the protein CATSGSGGTQYF.